A single sample is the source of the 25 T cell receptor beta chains below, sequenced in a study of blood T cell repertoires in COVID-19. Profiled with immunoSEQ multiplex PCR; TCRdb holds only in-frame clones, not every one. Of some 300,000 clones listed, 65% to 90% are singletons. The sample was peripheral blood. The receptors were sampled from a woman in her 70s with COVID-19, enrolled during active disease.

The chain employs TRBV5-6 and TRBJ1-4; D call uncertain. CDR1 and CDR2 (germline): SGHDT, YYEEEE. This CDR3 comprises 14 residues. The V end was cut by 0 bases, the J end by 7 bases, with 10 bases between. CDR3 residues: CASSLGRGIEKLFF. The CDR3 DNA follows: TGTGCCAGCAGCTTGGGACGGGGTATTGAAAAACTGTTTTTT.

The V gene is TRBV25-1, the J gene TRBJ2-7; D is ambiguous. Trimming left V 5 bases short and J 0 bases short, with 8 bases between. Germline CDR1 MGHDK, CDR2 SYGVNS. The CDR3 sequence is 13 residues long. CDR3 sequence: CASSFSGSYEQYF. CDR3 coding DNA: TGTGCCAGCAGTTTCTCGGGCTCCTACGAGCAGTACTTC.

This chain uses TRBV7-8 with TRBJ2-1; TRBD2 agrees at 9 bases. V was pared by 2 bases and J by 3 bases, with 14 bases of the junction left unmatched. Germline V lookup: CDR1 SGHVS, CDR2 FQNEAQ. The CDR3 sequence is 19 residues long. CDR3 sequence: CASSLRVPPIAGDYNEQFF. DNA for the CDR3: TGTGCCAGCAGCTTAAGAGTTCCCCCCATAGCGGGGGACTACAATGAGCAGTTCTTC. Looking up the rest from reference TRBV7-8 and TRBJ2-1 gives the full variable domain: GAGVSQSPRYKVAKRGQDVALRCDPISGHVSLFWYQQALGQGPEFLTYFQNEAQLDKSGLPSDRFFAERPEGSVSTLKIQRTQQEDSAVYLCASSLRVPPIAGDYNEQFFGPGTRLTVL.

Comments on this clone: At one boundary the junction diverges from the germline segment, which might be a read error. Additional DNA sequences in this sample encode the identical CDR3. V is TRBV3-1 (or the pseudogene TRBV3-2) and J is TRBJ1-2; D perhaps matches TRBD1 (6 bases). Germline loops: CDR1 LGHDT, CDR2 YNNKEL (reference sequence). There are 13 residues in the CDR3. The CDR3 protein is CASSQGAGDGYTF. CDR3 nucleotides: TGTGCCAGCAGCCAAGGGGCAGGGGATGGCTATACCTTC.

The genes are TRBV6-5 and TRBJ1-5; TRBD1 is a possible D gene (5 bases). Germline loops: CDR1 MNHEY, CDR2 SVGAGI. The CDR3 consists of 13 residues. With 6 bases removed from V and 3 bases from J, the gap between germline ends came to 9 bases. CDR3 nucleotide sequence: TGTGCCAGCAGCAGACAGCCCAATCAGCCCCAGCATTTT. Translation: CASSRQPNQPQHF.

The chain carries TRBV14 and TRBJ1-6, with D unresolved. The ends were cut back, 0 bases at V and 6 bases at J, with 12 bases in the middle. The germline V gene has CDR1 SGHDN and CDR2 FVKESK. The CDR3 has 16 residues. This CDR3 reads CASSQESGWSNSPLHF. The DNA of the CDR3 is TGTGCCAGCAGCCAAGAATCGGGGTGGAGTAATTCACCCCTCCACTTT. Full variable domain (remainder filled in from reference TRBV14 and TRBJ1-6): EAGVTQFPSHSVIEKGQTVTLRCDPISGHDNLYWYRRVMGKEIKFLLHFVKESKQDESGMPNNRFLAERTGGTYSTLKVQPAELEDSGVYFCASSQESGWSNSPLHFGNGTRLTVT.

The gene calls are TRBV5-1 and TRBJ2-2; possible D gene TRBD2, 5 bases. V gave up 0 bases and J gave up 4 bases, with 10 bases separating them. CDR3 length: 15 amino acids. Germline V gene data show CDR1 as SGHRS and CDR2 as YFSETQ. For the CDR3, the DNA is TGCGCCAGCAGCTTGGGGTCGGGGAGCACCGGGGAGCTGTTTTTT. Translated: CASSLGSGSTGELFF. The variable domain in full, completed from reference TRBV5-1 and TRBJ2-2, reads KAGVTQTPRYLIKTRGQQVTLSCSPISGHRSVSWYQQTPGQGLQFLFEYFSETQRNKGNFPGRFSGRQFSNSRSEMNVSTLELGDSALYLCASSLGSGSTGELFFGEGSRLTVL.

The chain couples TRBV5-1 to TRBJ2-1; 9 bases are shared with TRBD2. This CDR3 is built from 16 residues. With V trimmed by 1 base and J by 2 bases, 4 bases remained unmatched. Germline CDR1 is SGHRS and CDR2 is YFSETQ. The CDR3 DNA is TGCGCCAGCAGCTTGTTAGCGGGGGCGACCTACAATGAGCAGTTCTTC. It yields the protein CASSLLAGATYNEQFF.

This clone was recorded only once. Other nucleotide sequences from this sample produce the same CDR3. The chain links TRBV19 to TRBJ1-1, with D unclear. The CDR3 is made up of 13 amino acids. With 3 bases removed from V and 4 bases from J, the gap between germline ends came to 9 bases. Looked up from germline, CDR1 is LNHDA and CDR2 is SQIVND (reference sequence). The CDR3 nucleotides are TGTGCCAGTAGTATCGAGGGAGGCACTGAAGCTTTCTTT. Protein sequence: CASSIEGGTEAFF.

This chain connects TRBV23-1 to TRBJ2-7; D is perhaps TRBD1 (6 bases). TRBV23-1 is labeled an ORF, and its function is uncertain. Trimming shortened V by 6 bases and J by 2 bases, and 11 bases separated the two germline ends. The CDR3 runs 13 residues. The CDR3 DNA sequence: TGCGCCAGCAGCCCACAGGGAGCCTACGAGCAGTACTTC. Translated, it gives CASSPQGAYEQYF.

CDR3 nucleotide sequence: TGTGCCAGCAGCGAAGCGATCGAATCAGTTGAAGCTTTCTTT. Translating it yields CASSEAIESVEAFF. V gene TRBV7-2 combines with J gene TRBJ1-1; D is uncertain. The CDR3 has 14 amino acids. Between the trimmed V and J ends, which lost 5 bases and 7 bases, there was a span of 17 bases. CDR1 SGHTA and CDR2 FQGNSA come from the germline V gene.

The chain is built from TRBV15 and TRBJ1-2, with 7 bases lining up with TRBD1. This CDR3 spans 14 amino acids. J gave up 8 bases and V 5 bases, and 11 bases lay outside the gene matches. CDR1 and CDR2 from the germline V gene are LNHNV and YYDKDF (reference sequence). CDR3 residues: CATSPRQGVDGYTF. For the CDR3, the DNA is TGTGCCACCAGCCCTCGACAGGGAGTCGACGGCTACACCTTC.

This chain links TRBV30 with TRBJ1-2; D may be TRBD1 (5 bases). Per the germline V gene, CDR1 is GTSNPN and CDR2 is SVGIG (reference sequence). The CDR3 runs 14 residues. The V gene lost 3 bases and the J gene lost 6 bases, with 17 bases spanning the gap. CDR3 sequence (DNA): TGTGCCTGGAGATTGCAGGGAGGCTGGGATGGCTACACCTTC. Its protein product is CAWRLQGGWDGYTF. The complete variable domain, with remaining parts taken from reference TRBV30 and TRBJ1-2, reads SQTIHQWPATLVQPVGSPLSLECTVEGTSNPNLYWYRQAAGRGLQLLFYSVGIGQISSEVPQNLSASRPQDRQFILSSKKLLLSDSGFYLCAWRLQGGWDGYTFGSGTRLTVV.

V and J are TRBV5-8 and TRBJ2-3; a weak D match, TRBD1 (6 bases). CDR1 is SGHTS and CDR2 is YDEGEE in the germline V gene. This CDR3 comprises 15 residues. Trimming removed 1 base from V and 0 bases from J, with 9 bases in between. CDR3 in DNA: TGTGCCAGCAGCTTGTCGGACAGAAGCACAGATACGCAGTATTTT. This encodes CASSLSDRSTDTQYF.

Details on this clone: A junction boundary mismatches the germline segment, possibly from a read error. The chain combines TRBV2 with TRBJ2-2, with 9 bases that match TRBD2. The CDR3 runs 15 residues. Germline V gene data show CDR1 as SNHLY and CDR2 as FYNNEI. CDR3 amino acids: CASSWTSAGGGALFF. The CDR3 region has the DNA TGTGCCAGCAGTTGGACTAGCGCGGGGGGCGGGGCGCTGTTTTTT.

V usage is TRBV29-1 and J usage is TRBJ1-5; TRBD1 aligns across 8 bases. CDR1 and CDR2 from the germline V gene are SQVTM and ANQGSEA. V trimming: 6 bases; J trimming: 7 bases; junction bases outside the gene matches: 8. This CDR3 is built from 13 residues. CDR3 amino acids: CSVGQGYGQPQHF. Here the CDR3 DNA reads TGCAGCGTAGGACAGGGATATGGACAGCCCCAGCATTTT.

Points on this clone: The sample has other DNA sequences that encode this CDR3 too. The gene calls are TRBV19 and TRBJ2-6; TRBD1 is a possible D gene (6 bases). Germline CDR1 is LNHDA and CDR2 is SQIVND (reference sequence). The CDR3 has 15 residues. Trimming removed 6 bases from V and 4 bases from J, with 13 bases in between. The CDR3 coding sequence is TGTGCCAGTAGGAGACAGGTGTGGGGGGCCAACGTCCTGACTTTC. Its translation is CASRRQVWGANVLTF.

The CDR3 DNA follows: TGTGCCTGGAGCCAGGGGGCAGGGAGTAGGAAGAACACTGAAGCTTTCTTT. Residues: CAWSQGAGSRKNTEAFF. V and J are TRBV30 and TRBJ1-1; 8 bases are shared with TRBD1. The trim removed 3 bases at V and 1 base at J, leaving 13 bases unmatched. CDR1 and CDR2 from the germline V gene are GTSNPN and SVGIG (reference sequence). CDR3 length: 17 residues.

This chain links TRBV19 with TRBJ2-5; TRBD2 matches at 9 bases. J lost 5 bases, V lost 6 bases, and 10 bases had no gene match. The CDR3 sequence is 15 residues long. In germline, CDR1 is LNHDA, CDR2 SQIVND (reference sequence). In DNA form, the CDR3 reads TGTGCCAGTAGGAAACTAGCGGGCGAACGGGAGACCCAGTACTTC. This sequence encodes CASRKLAGERETQYF.

The sample holds many counts of this clone. The chain links TRBV4-2 to TRBJ1-1, with TRBD1 as a possible D gene (6 bases). Trimming shortened V by 4 bases and J by 4 bases, and 10 bases separated the two germline ends. Germline CDR1 LGHNA, CDR2 YNFKEQ. This CDR3 comprises 13 residues. CDR3 amino acids: CASSPAGVTEAFF. In nucleotides, the CDR3 is TGTGCCAGCAGCCCCGCAGGGGTCACTGAAGCTTTCTTT.

The sample holds a few counts of this clone. The genes are TRBV5-1 and TRBJ2-5; tentatively, D is TRBD2 (5 bases). In germline, CDR1 is SGHRS, CDR2 YFSETQ. Trimming took off 4 bases at V and 5 bases at J, with 18 bases between the two ends. This CDR3 contains 15 residues. The CDR3 spells CASSLFGDSGETQYF. The CDR3 coding sequence is TGCGCCAGCAGCCTCTTCGGGGATTCTGGCGAGACCCAGTACTTC.

The V gene is TRBV7-9, the J gene TRBJ2-7; D might be TRBD1 (6 bases). V was trimmed by 1 base and J by 6 bases, leaving 7 bases between them. CDR3 length equals 12 residues. Germline V gives CDR1 SEHNR, CDR2 FQNEAQ (reference sequence). The CDR3 here is CASSLEGGEQYF. In DNA form, the CDR3 reads TGTGCCAGCAGCTTAGAAGGGGGCGAGCAGTACTTC.

This clone came up once. V gene TRBV12-3 or TRBV12-4 combines with J gene TRBJ1-2; unclear D gene. The CDR3 covers 12 residues. V was clipped by 5 bases and J by 8 bases, with 12 bases between them. The CDR3 nucleotides are TGTGCCAGCAGTCCCACGGGTGGCGGCTACACCTTC. It translates to CASSPTGGGYTF.

The CDR3 DNA reads TGTGCCTGGACCTTTGGGGCTAGCGGGGCCAAGACCCAGTACTTC. Translating gives CAWTFGASGAKTQYF. The chain carries TRBV30 and TRBJ2-5; 9 bases match TRBD2. The trim removed 4 bases at V and 6 bases at J, leaving 12 bases unmatched. Per the germline V gene, CDR1 is GTSNPN and CDR2 is SVGIG (reference sequence). CDR3 size: 15 residues.

The chain links TRBV7-2 to TRBJ2-7; 11 bases align to TRBD2. The CDR3 length is 16 residues. Germline CDR1 is SGHTA and CDR2 is FQGNSA. V was pared by 5 bases and J by 2 bases, with 8 bases of the junction left unmatched. The CDR3 reads CASSAPLAGAAYEQYF. The CDR3 nucleotides read TGTGCCAGCAGCGCTCCACTAGCGGGGGCCGCCTACGAGCAGTACTTC.